These 30 T cell receptor beta chains were all obtained from the same sample, sequenced in a study of cytomegalovirus exposure and HLA in healthy donors. The PCR made use of 60 Vbeta and 13 Jbeta primers. Assay used: immunoSEQ multiplex PCR; TCRdb lists only in-frame clones, some missing. Of about 190,000 clones detected, around 81% appear once; the ten largest clones hold about 1.8%. The sequenced sample consisted of PBMCs. These TCRs come from a man between 18 and 35 years old in good health and CMV-seronegative.

The chain employs TRBV25-1 and TRBJ1-3; 9 bases line up with TRBD1. With 6 bases clipped from V and 0 bases from J, the junction kept 9 bases outside the gene matches. This CDR3 region has 17 residues. CDR1 is MGHDK and CDR2 is SYGVNS in the germline V gene. CDR3 DNA: TGTGCCAGCAGCTCACCGGGACAGGGACTCTCTGGAAACACCATATATTTT. It specifies CASSSPGQGLSGNTIYF.

Ten or more counts support this clone. The CDR3 bases are TGTGCCAGCAGTCCACTAGCGGGGGGTTACAATGAGCAGTTCTTC. It codes for CASSPLAGGYNEQFF. J is TRBJ2-1 and V is TRBV6-4, with TRBD2 matching 12 bases. The CDR3 is 15 amino acids. Looked up from germline, CDR1 is MRHNA and CDR2 is SNTAGT. The ends lost 5 bases at V and 4 bases at J; junction bases unmatched: 3.

Only a few counts were recorded for this clone. The CDR3 sequence: CASWALTTGELFF. DNA of the CDR3: TGTGCCAGCTGGGCGTTGACGACCGGGGAGCTGTTTTTT. The chain joins TRBV7-9 to TRBJ2-2; D gene uncertain. V was clipped by 8 bases and J by 5 bases, with 12 bases between them. CDR1 is SEHNR and CDR2 is FQNEAQ in the germline V gene (reference sequence). This CDR3 is built from 13 residues. The full variable domain, in which reference TRBV7-9 and TRBJ2-2 provide the parts outside the CDR3, is DTGVSQNPRHKITKRGQNVTFRCDPISEHNRLYWYRQTLGQGPEFLTYFQNEAQLEKSRLLSDRFSAERPKGSFSTLEIQRTEQGDSAMYLCASWALTTGELFFGEGSRLTVL.

The chain combines TRBV5-1 with TRBJ1-4, with D perhaps matching TRBD1 (6 bases). The CDR3 loop spans 15 amino acids. CDR1 SGHRS and CDR2 YFSETQ come from the germline V gene. V lost 0 bases to trimming and J lost 5 bases, with 11 bases between them. Here the CDR3 DNA reads TGCGCCAGCAGCTTGGGTGGGGGCTTGAATGAAAAACTGTTTTTT. It yields the protein CASSLGGGLNEKLFF. Together with reference TRBV5-1 and TRBJ1-4, the CDR3 gives the full variable domain: KAGVTQTPRYLIKTRGQQVTLSCSPISGHRSVSWYQQTPGQGLQFLFEYFSETQRNKGNFPGRFSGRQFSNSRSEMNVSTLELGDSALYLCASSLGGGLNEKLFFGSGTQLSVL.

The J gene is TRBJ2-1, the V gene TRBV5-4, with 12 nucleotides matching TRBD2. This CDR3 contains 17 residues. The germline CDR1 and CDR2 sequences are SGHNT and YYREEE (reference sequence). After removal of 3 bases from V and 6 bases from J, the junction contained 10 bases not matched to a gene. The DNA for the CDR3 is TGTGCCAGCAGCTCCCTAGGGCTAGCGGGAGGGCGCAATGAGCAGTTCTTC. Translation: CASSSLGLAGGRNEQFF.

The chain employs TRBV30 and TRBJ2-7, with D perhaps TRBD2 (5 bases). Trimming took 1 base from V and 2 from J, leaving 12 bases between them. CDR1 and CDR2 from the germline V gene are GTSNPN and SVGIG (reference sequence). CDR3 length equals 14 residues. For the CDR3, the DNA is TGTGCCTGGAGTGAACCGGACTTCGCCTACGAGCAGTACTTC. It is translated as CAWSEPDFAYEQYF.

V gene TRBV5-6 combines with J gene TRBJ1-3, with TRBD1 identical over 7 bases. Germline V gene data show CDR1 as SGHDT and CDR2 as YYEEEE. Trimming removed 4 bases from V and 3 bases from J; junction bases left unmatched: 19. The CDR3 sequence is 19 residues long. The CDR3 reads CASSGGQFGGSSFGNTIYF. CDR3 coding DNA: TGTGCCAGCAGCGGGGGACAGTTTGGGGGTTCATCGTTTGGAAACACCATATATTTT. Filled out from reference TRBV5-6 and TRBJ1-3, the complete variable domain reads DAGVTQSPTHLIKTRGQQVTLRCSPKSGHDTVSWYQQALGQGPQFIFQYYEEEERQRGNFPDRFSGHQFPNYSSELNVNALLLGDSALYLCASSGGQFGGSSFGNTIYFGEGSWLTVV.

The chain carries TRBV5-1 and TRBJ1-1, with 7 bases lining up with TRBD1. The CDR3 spans 15 residues. The V gene's germline CDR1 is SGHRS and CDR2 YFSETQ. Trimming removed 0 bases from V and 0 bases from J; junction bases left unmatched: 2. In DNA, the CDR3 is TGCGCCAGCAGCTTGGGGGACAGATTGAACACTGAAGCTTTCTTT. Its translation is CASSLGDRLNTEAFF.

The chain has TRBV5-1 and TRBJ2-5; the match to TRBD1 covers 10 bases. CDR1 and CDR2 from the germline V gene are SGHRS and YFSETQ. V lost 3 bases and J lost 3; bases outside the gene matches: 2. This CDR3 has 14 residues. The CDR3 protein is CASSWGTGEETQYF. CDR3 DNA sequence: TGCGCCAGCAGCTGGGGGACAGGGGAAGAGACCCAGTACTTC.

This clone was detected only a few times. The rearrangement uses TRBV6-6 and TRBJ2-2; weak D call: TRBD2 (6 bases). CDR1 and CDR2 from the germline V gene are MNHNY and SVGAGI (reference sequence). The germline V and J ends were trimmed by 8 bases and 5 bases, with 18 bases remaining between them. This CDR3 contains 15 residues. CDR3 amino acids: CASYRDSKRTGELFF. The CDR3 DNA reads as TGTGCCAGCTACCGGGACTCGAAGCGAACCGGGGAGCTGTTTTTT.

V and J are TRBV4-3 and TRBJ2-3; D unresolved. V lost 5 bases and J lost 0, with 12 bases in between. Germline V lookup: CDR1 LGHNA, CDR2 YSLEER. The CDR3 covers 15 residues. CDR3 protein: CASSGYPRSTDTQYF. CDR3 nucleotides: TGCGCCAGCAGCGGTTACCCCCGGAGCACAGATACGCAGTATTTT.

The rearrangement links TRBV2 to TRBJ2-5; 9 nucleotides align to TRBD2. This CDR3 has 17 residues. The trim removed 8 bases at V and 6 bases at J, leaving 19 bases unmatched. Germline-derived CDR1 and CDR2 are SNHLY and FYNNEI. This chain's CDR3 is CASVLREVAGVAKTQYF. In nucleotides, the CDR3 is TGTGCCAGCGTCCTAAGGGAAGTAGCGGGAGTGGCAAAGACCCAGTACTTC. Variable domain in full (rest from reference TRBV2 and TRBJ2-5): EPEVTQTPSHQVTQMGQEVILRCVPISNHLYFYWYRQILGQKVEFLVSFYNNEISEKSEIFDDQFSVERPDGSNFTLKIRSTKLEDSAMYFCASVLREVAGVAKTQYFGPGTRLLVL.

The chain couples TRBV5-6 to TRBJ1-5; D is ambiguous. Germline V gene sequence: CDR1 SGHDT, CDR2 YYEEEE. This CDR3 comprises 13 residues. V lost 0 bases, J lost 7 bases, and 8 bases lay in between. CDR3 nucleotides: TGTGCCAGCAGCTTGGGACATGCGCAGCCCCAGCATTTT. Residues: CASSLGHAQPQHF.

The chain has TRBV5-1 and TRBJ2-5, with 14 bases aligning to TRBD2. CDR3 length: 20 residues. The germline V gene has CDR1 SGHRS and CDR2 YFSETQ. V trimming: 2 bases; J trimming: 1 base; junction bases outside the gene matches: 13. The CDR3 region has the DNA TGCGCCAGCAGCTTTCGGACTAGCGGGAGGATGGGGGGAATCCAAGAGACCCAGTACTTC. This gives the protein CASSFRTSGRMGGIQETQYF. Supplemented by reference TRBV5-1 and TRBJ2-5, the full variable domain reads KAGVTQTPRYLIKTRGQQVTLSCSPISGHRSVSWYQQTPGQGLQFLFEYFSETQRNKGNFPGRFSGRQFSNSRSEMNVSTLELGDSALYLCASSFRTSGRMGGIQETQYFGPGTRLLVL.

The V call is TRBV9, the J call TRBJ2-7; D may be TRBD2 (6 bases). The V end lost 0 bases, the J end lost 12 bases, and 13 bases lay between the germline ends. The CDR3 totals 12 residues. Per the germline V gene, CDR1 is SGDLS and CDR2 is YYNGEE. CDR3 nucleotide sequence: TGTGCCAGCAGCGTAGAATCGGGAGTTGCGTACTTC. Amino acid sequence: CASSVESGVAYF.

This clone was seen only a few times. V gene TRBV7-9 combines with J gene TRBJ2-2; D is unclear. This CDR3 contains 16 residues. Per the germline V gene, CDR1 is SEHNR and CDR2 is FQNEAQ (reference sequence). Trimming left V 2 bases short and J 0 bases short, with 10 bases between. This CDR3 reads CASSLMADANTGELFF. CDR3 sequence (DNA): TGTGCCAGCAGCTTAATGGCGGATGCGAACACCGGGGAGCTGTTTTTT.

The chain has TRBV7-9 and TRBJ1-1; the match to TRBD1 covers 7 bases. Trimming took 0 bases from V and 7 from J; bases not matched to a gene: 14. Germline values: CDR1 SEHNR, CDR2 FQNEAQ (reference sequence). The CDR3 consists of 17 residues. CDR3 region: CASSLAYFVTGDGEAFF. The CDR3 DNA is TGTGCCAGCAGCTTAGCTTACTTCGTAACAGGGGATGGTGAAGCTTTCTTT. Using reference TRBV7-9 and TRBJ1-1 for the parts outside the CDR3, the full variable domain is DTGVSQNPRHKITKRGQNVTFRCDPISEHNRLYWYRQTLGQGPEFLTYFQNEAQLEKSRLLSDRFSAERPKGSFSTLEIQRTEQGDSAMYLCASSLAYFVTGDGEAFFGQGTRLTVV.

This chain uses TRBV5-6 with TRBJ2-5, with a weak D call TRBD2 (5 bases). The length of the CDR3 is 14 residues. Germline values: CDR1 SGHDT, CDR2 YYEEEE. The V end lost 5 bases, the J end lost 7 bases, and 18 bases lay between the germline ends. CDR3 nucleotides: TGTGCCAGCAGTTCGGTGGGCCGGGAAAGGACCCAGTACTTC. This gives the protein CASSSVGRERTQYF.

This clone was observed a single time. The rearrangement joins TRBV6-4 to TRBJ1-2, with TRBD1 matching over 10 bases. Germline CDR1 is MRHNA and CDR2 is SNTAGT. V shed 5 bases and J 4 bases; nucleotides not matched to a gene: 4. The CDR3 is made up of 14 amino acids. The CDR3 spells CASSPGTGVYGYTF. CDR3 nucleotides: TGTGCCAGCAGTCCCGGGACAGGGGTCTATGGCTACACCTTC.

The chain has TRBV6-6 and TRBJ2-3; 10 positions match TRBD2. V shed 2 bases, J shed 4 bases, and the junction held 3 bases outside the gene matches. From germline, CDR1 is MNHNY and CDR2 SVGAGI (reference sequence). CDR3 length: 15 residues. In DNA, the CDR3 is TGTGCCAGCAGTTACACCAGCGGGGGGGCAGATACGCAGTATTTT. Protein product: CASSYTSGGADTQYF.

The V call is TRBV9, the J call TRBJ2-5; tentatively, D is TRBD1 (6 bases). Germline loops: CDR1 SGDLS, CDR2 YYNGEE. This CDR3 comprises 19 residues. Trimming pared 0 bases from V and 1 base from J, leaving 22 bases between. CDR3 in amino acids: CASSVAQIIKTGIQETQYF. Written as DNA, the CDR3 is TGTGCCAGCAGCGTAGCGCAGATTATAAAAACAGGGATCCAAGAGACCCAGTACTTC.

The rearrangement uses TRBV28 and TRBJ2-7, with 8 bases fitting TRBD2. This CDR3 has 13 amino acids. The V gene's germline CDR1 is MDHEN and CDR2 SYDVKM. With 6 bases clipped from V and 6 bases from J, the junction kept 7 bases outside the gene matches. The CDR3 nucleotides read TGTGCCAGCAGCCCCAGCGGGAGTGTCGAGCAGTACTTC. Its translation: CASSPSGSVEQYF.

The chain joins TRBV5-6 to TRBJ1-6; D is unresolved. V was clipped by 5 bases and J by 0 bases, with 12 bases between them. The CDR3 is made up of 16 amino acids. Per the germline V gene, CDR1 is SGHDT and CDR2 is YYEEEE. CDR3 in amino acids: CASREKTSSYNSPLHF. As DNA, the CDR3 is TGTGCCAGCAGGGAGAAGACGAGCTCCTATAATTCACCCCTCCACTTT.

This chain links TRBV21-1 with TRBJ2-1; no check of the table's D call, TRBD2, against the DNA was made. TRBV21-1 is tagged as a pseudogene. This CDR3 region has 16 residues. The CDR3 sequence is CASSKIIAGVGNEQFF. The CDR3, as DNA: TGTGCCAGCAGCAAGATCATAGCGGGAGTTGGGAATGAGCAGTTCTTC.

This clone has just one count. The chain joins TRBV7-9 to TRBJ1-2, with 7 bases fitting TRBD1. The J segment lost 8 bases and the V segment lost 2 bases, leaving 8 bases of the junction unmatched. Germline V gives CDR1 SEHNR, CDR2 FQNEAQ (reference sequence). CDR3 length: 14 amino acids. This CDR3 reads CASSLTEGAGGYTF. The CDR3, as DNA: TGTGCCAGCAGCTTAACCGAGGGGGCTGGCGGCTACACCTTC.

This chain links TRBV5-6 with TRBJ2-7; 10 bases line up with TRBD2. CDR1 SGHDT and CDR2 YYEEEE come from the germline V gene. V shed 1 base and J 1 base; nucleotides not matched to a gene: 14. This CDR3 spans 19 amino acids. The CDR3 spells CASSLFIWLAGVGSYEQYF. The CDR3 DNA follows: TGTGCCAGCAGCTTGTTCATTTGGCTAGCGGGAGTAGGTTCCTACGAGCAGTACTTC.

The rearrangement links TRBV7-9 to TRBJ2-7; 7 bases line up with TRBD2. J gave up 3 bases and V 4 bases, and 6 bases lay outside the gene matches. The V gene's germline CDR1 is SEHNR and CDR2 FQNEAQ (reference sequence). The CDR3 loop spans 14 amino acids. The DNA for the CDR3 is TGTGCCAGCAGCTCGCTCGGGGGGTACTACGAGCAGTACTTC. Its translation is CASSSLGGYYEQYF. The full variable domain, in which reference TRBV7-9 and TRBJ2-7 provide the parts outside the CDR3, is DTGVSQNPRHKITKRGQNVTFRCDPISEHNRLYWYRQTLGQGPEFLTYFQNEAQLEKSRLLSDRFSAERPKGSFSTLEIQRTEQGDSAMYLCASSSLGGYYEQYFGPGTRLTVT.

V and J are TRBV28 and TRBJ1-6, with D maybe TRBD1 (5 bases). Germline V gene lookup returns CDR1 MDHEN and CDR2 SYDVKM. With 3 bases removed from V and 6 bases from J, the gap between germline ends came to 12 bases. This CDR3 has 15 residues. CDR3 region: CASSFWGELNSPLHF. The DNA of the CDR3 is TGTGCCAGCAGTTTTTGGGGGGAACTTAATTCACCCCTCCACTTT.

The chain joins TRBV9 to TRBJ2-2; 13 bases are a match to TRBD2. J lost 4 bases, V lost 0 bases, and 6 bases had no gene match. This CDR3 is 18 amino acids long. Germline assignment: CDR1 SGDLS and CDR2 YYNGEE. CDR3 sequence: CASSVAGTSGTGTGELFF. CDR3 in DNA: TGTGCCAGCAGCGTAGCCGGGACTAGCGGGACGGGCACCGGGGAGCTGTTTTTT.

The rearrangement uses TRBV6-1 and TRBJ2-5; the D gene is possibly TRBD1 (5 bases). Germline CDR1 is MNHNS and CDR2 is SASEGT. V was trimmed by 2 bases and J by 1 base, leaving 8 bases between them. The CDR3 totals 14 residues. The CDR3 is CASSELQVQETQYF. For the CDR3, the DNA is TGTGCCAGCAGTGAACTACAGGTCCAAGAGACCCAGTACTTC.